These 14 T cell receptor beta chains share one sample of origin, sequenced in a study of T cell changes during pregnancy in multiple sclerosis. Repertoires were generated with immunoSEQ multiplex PCR, while TCRdb's copy carries only in-frame clones and drops some. The profile shows under 150,000 clones, about 95% of them singletons. Sequences were derived from peripheral blood, sampled after pregnancy. The source of these receptors is a female donor with multiple sclerosis, enrolled in a pregnancy study.

This chain joins TRBV28 and TRBJ1-3; possibly TRBD1 for D (6 bases). There are 15 residues in the CDR3. Trimming shortened V by 3 bases and J by 3 bases, and 12 bases separated the two germline ends. Germline V CDR1 and CDR2: MDHEN, SYDVKM. CDR3: CASSFRGGGGNTIYF. In nucleotides, the CDR3 is TGTGCCAGCAGTTTCCGGGGGGGCGGTGGAAACACCATATATTTT.

This rearrangement joins TRBV2 to TRBJ2-7; 12 positions match TRBD2. Trimming at V came to 7 bases and at J to 5 bases, leaving 6 bases not matched to a gene. Germline values: CDR1 SNHLY, CDR2 FYNNEI. The CDR3 runs to 14 residues. CDR3 DNA: TGTGCCAGCAAGACTAGCGGGAGCCAGGACGAGCAGTACTTC. Its translation is CASKTSGSQDEQYF.

The chain recombines TRBV7-9 with TRBJ2-1; 12 nucleotides agree with TRBD2. Germline assignment: CDR1 SEHNR and CDR2 FQNEAQ (reference sequence). The CDR3 runs to 18 residues. Germline trimming cut 5 bases from V and 5 bases from J; bases unmatched to any gene: 13. DNA of the CDR3: TGTGCCAGCAGCCCGAGACTAGCGGGGGAAACAACCGACAATGAGCAGTTCTTC. This codes for CASSPRLAGETTDNEQFF. The full variable domain, rest sourced from reference TRBV7-9 and TRBJ2-1, is DTGVSQNPRHKITKRGQNVTFRCDPISEHNRLYWYRQTLGQGPEFLTYFQNEAQLEKSRLLSDRFSAERPKGSFSTLEIQRTEQGDSAMYLCASSPRLAGETTDNEQFFGPGTRLTVL.

This rearrangement joins TRBV2 to TRBJ2-1; D remains ambiguous. Trimming removed 2 bases from V and 0 bases from J, with 17 bases in between. The CDR3 has 18 residues. Germline V gene sequence: CDR1 SNHLY, CDR2 FYNNEI. The CDR3 loop is CASSELSRGPSSYNEQFF. The CDR3 coding sequence is TGTGCCAGCAGTGAATTAAGTAGAGGTCCCAGCTCCTACAATGAGCAGTTCTTC.

The J gene is TRBJ2-7, the V gene TRBV11-2; 12 nucleotides match TRBD2. The CDR3 runs 14 residues. Germline CDR1 reads SGHAT; CDR2 reads FQNNGV. The ends lost 5 bases at V and 6 bases at J; junction bases unmatched: 5. This chain's CDR3 is CASSPLTSGGEQYF. DNA for the CDR3: TGTGCCAGCAGCCCGCTGACTAGCGGGGGCGAGCAGTACTTC.

The chain is built from TRBV15 and TRBJ2-6; 9 positions agree with TRBD1. From germline, CDR1 is LNHNV and CDR2 YYDKDF (reference sequence). Trimming at V came to 2 bases and at J to 3 bases, leaving 5 bases not matched to a gene. The CDR3 is made up of 17 amino acids. CDR3 sequence reads: CATSRLDRGFGANVLTF. DNA for the CDR3: TGTGCCACCAGCAGATTGGACAGGGGATTTGGGGCCAACGTCCTGACTTTC.

The J gene is TRBJ2-3, the V gene TRBV2; 9 bases match TRBD1. CDR1 and CDR2 from the germline V gene are SNHLY and FYNNEI. The J segment lost 3 bases and the V segment lost 3 bases, leaving 1 base of the junction unmatched. The CDR3 contains 14 residues. CDR3 loop: CASSEGQGTDTQYF. The CDR3 nucleotides are TGTGCCAGCAGTGAGGGACAGGGAACAGATACGCAGTATTTT.

V gene TRBV18 combines with J gene TRBJ2-1; 8 bases agree with TRBD1. The V gene end was trimmed by 2 bases and the J gene end by 7 bases; junction bases not matched to a gene: 7. This CDR3 has 15 residues. Looked up from germline, CDR1 is KGHSH and CDR2 is LQKENI. DNA of the CDR3: TGTGCCAGCTCACCAAGGACAGGGTCGAAGAATGAGCAGTTCTTC. Amino acids: CASSPRTGSKNEQFF.

The chain has TRBV9 and TRBJ2-7; D is unresolved. CDR1 and CDR2 from the germline V gene are SGDLS and YYNGEE. The CDR3 totals 13 residues. Deletions cut 3 bases from V and 4 bases from J, with 11 bases between. The CDR3 nucleotides are TGTGCCAGCAGCGCGCAGGTTAATTACGAGCAGTACTTC. Translation: CASSAQVNYEQYF.

The chain carries TRBV27 and TRBJ1-2, with TRBD1 matching over 8 bases. This CDR3 has 18 amino acids. Trimming took 5 bases from V and 3 from J; bases not matched to a gene: 17. Germline CDR1 is MNHEY and CDR2 is SMNVEV (reference sequence). CDR3 residues: CASSRGYQTGEYDYGYTF. For the CDR3, the DNA is TGTGCCAGCAGTCGCGGTTACCAGACAGGGGAATACGACTATGGCTACACCTTC.

The chain carries TRBV11-2 and TRBJ1-1; no firm D call. The CDR3 is made up of 15 amino acids. Germline loops: CDR1 SGHAT, CDR2 FQNNGV. Trimming pared 5 bases from V and 0 bases from J, leaving 13 bases between. The DNA of the CDR3 is TGTGCCAGCAGCCCCGGAGAGGCTTTGAACACTGAAGCTTTCTTT. It codes for CASSPGEALNTEAFF.

This chain connects TRBV29-1 to TRBJ2-3, with 10 bases lining up with TRBD2. V dropped 1 base and J dropped 6; count of bases not matched to a gene: 10. Germline V lookup: CDR1 SQVTM, CDR2 ANQGSEA. The CDR3 runs to 16 residues. The CDR3 loop reads CSVEVRSGRPSDTQYF. CDR3 DNA sequence: TGCAGCGTTGAAGTGCGTAGCGGGAGGCCCTCCGATACGCAGTATTTT.

The rearrangement uses TRBV7-8 and TRBJ2-1; tentatively, D is TRBD1 (5 bases). Germline-derived CDR1 and CDR2 are SGHVS and FQNEAQ. CDR3 size: 16 residues. V was shortened by 4 bases and J by 3 bases, with 16 bases between the two germline ends. The CDR3: CASSSIEDNYYNEQFF. The CDR3 nucleotides read TGTGCCAGCAGCTCCATAGAGGACAATTACTACAATGAGCAGTTCTTC.

The J gene is TRBJ1-1, the V gene TRBV18, with a tentative D call TRBD1 (6 bases). This CDR3 comprises 13 residues. Germline V gene data show CDR1 as KGHSH and CDR2 as LQKENI. Deletions cut 4 bases from V and 5 bases from J, with 11 bases between. The CDR3 sequence: CASSLHRDTEAFF. The CDR3 bases are TGTGCCAGCTCACTTCACAGGGATACTGAAGCTTTCTTT. Looking up the rest from reference TRBV18 and TRBJ1-1 gives the full variable domain: NAGVMQNPRHLVRRRGQEARLRCSPMKGHSHVYWYRQLPEEGLKFMVYLQKENIIDESGMPKERFSAEFPKEGPSILRIQQVVRGDSAAYFCASSLHRDTEAFFGQGTRLTVV.